This is a list of T cell receptor beta chains from one sample in a study of blood T cell dynamics during melanoma immunotherapy. Sequencing was performed with immunoSEQ multiplex PCR; in TCRdb, only in-frame clones are kept and a portion is missing. Here the sample spans roughly 16,000 clones, roughly 80% being singletons. The source was blood, collected from a patient treated with checkpoint blockade. The source of these receptors is a human donor with melanoma. The CDR3 runs from the conserved cysteine through the conserved F or W. A D gene is named only where the DNA matches it firmly. Some rows have no size entry. The others give once, few or many, or a class for an expanded clone.

CDR3 | DNA | J | size | V | D
CASSLFDGRGADTQYF | TGTGCCAGCAGTTTATTTGACGGGAGGGGAGCAGATACGCAGTATTTT | TRBJ2-3 | . | TRBV28 | TRBD2
CASSATSYEQFF | TGTGCCAGCAGCGCGACTAGCTATGAGCAGTTCTTC | TRBJ2-1 | once | TRBV7-9 | TRBD2
CASSQGLSLPGLAVQETQYF | TGTGCCAGCAGCCAAGGCCTTTCCCTACCGGGACTAGCGGTACAAGAGACCCAGTACTTC | TRBJ2-5 | . | TRBV4-2 | TRBD2
CASSRKTGGGYNEQFF | TGTGCCAGCAGCCGTAAAACAGGGGGAGGCTACAATGAGCAGTTCTTC | TRBJ2-1 | few | TRBV7-2 | TRBD1
CASSDQIANTEAFF | TGTGCCAGCAGTGACCAGATAGCGAACACTGAAGCTTTCTTT | TRBJ1-1 | . | TRBV2 | .
CASRVVGWETQYF | TGTGCCAGCAGGGTTGTAGGGTGGGAGACCCAGTACTTC | TRBJ2-5 | . | TRBV6-4 | .
CSVEAWLADSTRRVQYF | TGCAGCGTTGAAGCTTGGCTAGCGGACTCAACGAGGAGGGTGCAGTACTTC | TRBJ2-7 | . | TRBV29-1 | TRBD2
CASSLAGLTGTSTTGELFF | TGTGCCAGCAGCTTAGCGGGTCTGACCGGGACTAGTACAACCGGGGAGCTGTTTTTT | TRBJ2-2 | . | TRBV13 | TRBD2
CASSLDRGGETQYF | TGTGCCAGCAGTCTCGACAGGGGTGGAGAGACCCAGTACTTC | TRBJ2-5 | . | TRBV25-1 | TRBD1
CASSYVAGSSYEQYF | TGTGCCAGCAGTTACGTGGCAGGGAGCTCCTACGAGCAGTACTTC | TRBJ2-7 | . | TRBV6-5 | .
CASSLAGGYEQFF | TGTGCCAGCAGCCTAGCGGGAGGGTATGAGCAGTTCTTC | TRBJ2-1 | . | TRBV11-3 | TRBD2
CASSRESGANVLTF | TGTGCCAGCTCACGCGAGTCTGGGGCCAACGTCCTGACTTTC | TRBJ2-6 | . | TRBV18 | .
CASSSPRTSGSMVNEQFF | TGTGCCAGTAGTTCCCCTCGGACTAGCGGGAGTATGGTCAATGAGCAGTTCTTC | TRBJ2-1 | . | TRBV19 | TRBD2
CASRSAALAGVMKTQYF | TGTGCCAGCAGATCGGCAGCACTAGCGGGAGTGATGAAGACCCAGTACTTC | TRBJ2-5 | . | TRBV14 | TRBD2
CASSLSRLGLNTEAFF | TGTGCCAGCAGCTTGAGTCGGCTAGGGTTGAACACTGAAGCTTTCTTT | TRBJ1-1 | few | TRBV5-6 | .
CASSRPGLANEQYF | TGTGCCAGCAGCAGACCGGGACTAGCGAACGAGCAGTACTTC | TRBJ2-7 | once | TRBV25-1 | TRBD2
CASSEGRGAVGYTF | TGTGCCAGCAGTGAGGGACGAGGGGCGGTTGGCTACACCTTC | TRBJ1-2 | . | TRBV2 | .
CASRYTGGEDEQYF | TGTGCCAGCAGGTACACAGGGGGCGAAGACGAGCAGTACTTC | TRBJ2-7 | . | TRBV9 | TRBD1
CASSAQPNTGELFF | TGTGCCAGCTCTGCGCAGCCGAACACCGGGGAGCTGTTTTTT | TRBJ2-2 | . | TRBV9 | .
CASPRAWGAAYEQYF | TGCGCCAGCCCAAGGGCCTGGGGAGCCGCCTACGAGCAGTACTTC | TRBJ2-7 | . | TRBV10-2 | .
CASSLAVRTTNYEQYF | TGTGCCAGCAGCTTGGCCGTCAGGACTACGAACTACGAGCAGTACTTC | TRBJ2-7 | . | TRBV5-6 | .
CASSCLAGAINEQYF | TGTGCCAGCAGTTGTCTAGCGGGAGCTATCAACGAGCAGTACTTC | TRBJ2-7 | . | TRBV6-8 | TRBD2
CASSLSPSGNSGKTQYF | TGTGCCAGCAGCTTAAGTCCTAGCGGGAACTCCGGGAAGACCCAGTACTTC | TRBJ2-5 | . | TRBV7-2 | TRBD2
CASSYRGLVNEKLFF | TGTGCCAGCAGTTACCGAGGACTCGTTAATGAAAAACTGTTTTTT | TRBJ1-4 | . | TRBV6-5 | .
CASSVVPNLVAGYEQFF | TGTGCCAGCAGCGTAGTTCCGAATCTCGTAGCGGGCTATGAGCAGTTCTTC | TRBJ2-1 | . | TRBV9 | TRBD2
CASSLQLAGGISYNEQFF | TGCGCCAGCAGCTTACAACTAGCGGGAGGGATCTCCTACAATGAGCAGTTCTTC | TRBJ2-1 | . | TRBV5-1 | TRBD2
CASSVASGSTDTQYF | TGTGCCAGCAGTGTAGCCAGCGGGAGCACAGATACGCAGTATTTT | TRBJ2-3 | . | TRBV6-4 | .
CASSPVAGVDEQFF | TGTGCCAGCTCACCAGTAGCGGGAGTCGATGAGCAGTTCTTC | TRBJ2-1 | . | TRBV18 | TRBD2
CASSDRDRDTGELFF | TGTGCCAGCAGCGACCGGGACAGGGACACCGGGGAGCTGTTTTTT | TRBJ2-2 | . | TRBV9 | TRBD1
CASSPRLAGRSYEQYF | TGTGCCAGCTCACCAAGGCTCGCCGGACGGTCCTACGAGCAGTACTTC | TRBJ2-7 | . | TRBV18 | .
CASKSIEVGVEAFF | TGTGCCAGCAAATCGATTGAGGTGGGGGTTGAAGCTTTCTTT | TRBJ1-1 | . | TRBV6-6 | .
CASSFDRDTEAFF | TGTGCCAGCAGCTTCGACAGGGACACTGAAGCTTTCTTT | TRBJ1-1 | . | TRBV5-5 | TRBD1
CASSRQPGLEQYF | TGTGCCAGCAGCAGACAACCGGGGCTCGAGCAGTACTTC | TRBJ2-7 | . | TRBV7-2 | .
CASSAGNGDTDTQYF | TGTGCCAGCAGTGCGGGGAACGGTGACACAGATACGCAGTATTTT | TRBJ2-3 | once | TRBV6-4 | .
CASSPPLAGVYNEQFF | TGCGCCAGCAGCCCCCCCCTAGCGGGAGTATACAATGAGCAGTTCTTC | TRBJ2-1 | . | TRBV5-1 | TRBD2
CASSGDAAGREQYF | TGTGCCAGCAGTGGGGATGCGGCGGGCCGCGAGCAGTACTTC | TRBJ2-7 | . | TRBV25-1 | .
CSAVAGGGDTQYF | TGCAGCGCGGTGGCTGGGGGTGGAGATACGCAGTATTTT | TRBJ2-3 | . | TRBV29-1 | .
CSAEMTGGGEQYF | TGCAGCGCCGAAATGACAGGGGGCGGCGAGCAGTACTTC | TRBJ2-7 | . | TRBV29-1 | TRBD1
CAWSRVKEKLFF | TGTGCCTGGTCCAGGGTGAAAGAAAAACTGTTTTTT | TRBJ1-4 | once | TRBV30 | .
CASRLRQGQGPLHF | TGTGCCAGCAGGCTGAGACAGGGGCAGGGACCCCTCCACTTT | TRBJ1-6 | . | TRBV2 | TRBD1
CASSLRWGVGQYF | TGTGCCAGCAGTCTCCGATGGGGGGTTGGGCAGTACTTC | TRBJ2-4 | . | TRBV7-2 | .
CASSLGVGSTEAFF | TGTGCCAGCAGCTTAGGGGTAGGGTCCACTGAAGCTTTCTTT | TRBJ1-1 | . | TRBV7-8 | .
CASSVVGEEQYF | TGCGCCAGCAGTGTAGTGGGAGAGGAGCAGTACTTC | TRBJ2-7 | . | TRBV10-2 | .
CASSLLQGGQPQHF | TGTGCCAGCAGCCTTCTACAGGGGGGACAGCCCCAGCATTTT | TRBJ1-5 | . | TRBV6-5 | TRBD1
CASTRGYGYTF | TGTGCCAGCACTAGAGGCTATGGCTACACCTTC | TRBJ1-2 | . | TRBV6-5 | .
CASSGTSVRGGYF | TGTGCCAGCAGCGGGACTAGCGTAAGGGGGGGGTACTTC | TRBJ2-5 | . | TRBV7-9 | TRBD2
CASGKGSPRSGELFF | TGTGCCAGCGGGAAAGGCTCACCCCGTTCCGGGGAGCTGTTTTTT | TRBJ2-2 | . | TRBV2 | .
CASSLKNTEAFF | TGTGCCAGCAGCTTAAAGAACACTGAAGCTTTCTTT | TRBJ1-1 | medium-sized | TRBV7-6 | .
CASSPGTGKQYF | TGTGCCAGCTCACCAGGCACAGGGAAGCAGTACTTC | TRBJ2-7 | few | TRBV18 | .
CASSSSAGATEQFF | TGCGCCAGCAGTTCGTCAGCGGGAGCGACTGAGCAGTTCTTC | TRBJ2-1 | once | TRBV5-1 | TRBD2